Listed below are T cell receptor beta chains from one sample, sequenced in a study of blood T cell repertoires in COVID-19. TCRdb's table, derived via immunoSEQ multiplex PCR, lists solely in-frame clones and lacks some. The sample lists 150,000 to 160,000 clones; about four fifths were seen once. The sequenced sample consisted of peripheral blood. The receptors come from a woman aged 55-69 years with acute or convalescent COVID-19. CDR3s include the opening cysteine and the closing phenylalanine or tryptophan. D genes are given only for firm matches. Rows give clone size only sometimes, using once, few, many, or a class for an expanded clone.

d_call	clone_size	v_call	j_call	cdr3_nt	cdr3_aa
NA	NA	TRBV9	TRBJ1-1	TGTGCCAGCAGCCCCCGAGGGACACCGAACACTGAAGCTTTCTTT	CASSPRGTPNTEAFF
TRBD1	NA	TRBV5-5	TRBJ1-3	TGTGCCAGCAGCAACGGACAGGGCTGGCCTGGAAACACCATATATTTT	CASSNGQGWPGNTIYF
TRBD1	once	TRBV6-6	TRBJ1-2	TGTGCCAGCAGCTCGGGACAGGGCCGTGGCTACACCTTC	CASSSGQGRGYTF
NA	NA	TRBV24-1	TRBJ1-5	TGTGCCACCAGTGATGGGGCGACAAAGCAGCCCCAGCATTTT	CATSDGATKQPQHF
NA	NA	TRBV5-1	TRBJ2-1	TGCGCCAGCAGCCCCCAACTAGACGTGCCCCATAATGAGCAGTTCTTC	CASSPQLDVPHNEQFF
TRBD1	NA	TRBV7-6	TRBJ1-1	TGTGCCGGAAGCCGACAGGGGAACACTGAAGCTTTCTTT	CAGSRQGNTEAFF
TRBD1	NA	TRBV3-1/TRBV3-2	TRBJ1-2	TGTGCCAGCAGCCAAGACCGACAGGGGTTTACTGGCTACACCTTC	CASSQDRQGFTGYTF
NA	NA	TRBV30	TRBJ1-5	TGTGCCTGGAGTGTGCGTAGCAATCAGCCCCAGCATTTT	CAWSVRSNQPQHF
TRBD2	NA	TRBV6-5	TRBJ2-3	TGTGCCAGCAGCGCCTCTACTAGCGGGGAAGATACGCAGTATTTT	CASSASTSGEDTQYF
NA	NA	TRBV19	TRBJ1-2	TGTGCCAGTAGTGGCTCGTATGGCTACACCTTC	CASSGSYGYTF
TRBD1	few	TRBV28	TRBJ1-2	TGTGCCAGCAGGGGACAGCTATATGGCTACACCTTC	CASRGQLYGYTF
TRBD1	NA	TRBV9	TRBJ2-2	TGTGCCAGCAGCGTAGATGTAGGACAGGCCACCGGGGAGCTGTTTTTT	CASSVDVGQATGELFF
TRBD1	once	TRBV30	TRBJ1-6	TGTGCCTGGAGTCCTCTCGACAGGGGGGTTAATTCACCCCTCCACTTT	CAWSPLDRGVNSPLHF
NA	few	TRBV5-1	TRBJ1-3	TGCGCCAGCAGCCCGAGGTTCAGAGGAAACACCATATATTTT	CASSPRFRGNTIYF
TRBD1	NA	TRBV19	TRBJ1-5	TGTGCCAGTAGTATGGCAGGGGGATGGCAGCCCCAGCATTTT	CASSMAGGWQPQHF
TRBD1	NA	TRBV7-3	TRBJ1-5	TGTGCCAGCAGCATCGACAGGGGCGACCAGCCCCAGCATTTT	CASSIDRGDQPQHF
NA	NA	TRBV10-2	TRBJ1-1	TGCGCCAGCAGTGAGACTACCGGACAGTTCGAAGCTTTCTTT	CASSETTGQFEAFF
NA	NA	TRBV5-1	TRBJ2-3	TGCGCCAGCAGCCGGACGGCTTCAAGGGGGACGCAGTATTTT	CASSRTASRGTQYF
TRBD1	NA	TRBV28	TRBJ1-1	TGTGCCAACAGGGGACAGGGTAACACTGAAGCTTTCTTT	CANRGQGNTEAFF
NA	NA	TRBV29-1	TRBJ2-3	TGCAGCGTTGACGGAGTACGGCGGGATACGCAGTATTTT	CSVDGVRRDTQYF
NA	NA	TRBV6-5	TRBJ1-5	TGTGCCTCCTGGGAGGGGGGGAGTGGGCCCCAGCATTTT	CASWEGGSGPQHF
TRBD1	NA	TRBV30	TRBJ1-2	TGTGCCTGGAGCCCCGGACAGGGCCCCTATGGCTACACCTTC	CAWSPGQGPYGYTF
NA	NA	TRBV5-6	TRBJ2-6	TGTGCCAGCAGCTTGGCCTTGTTAGTGCGCTCTGGGGCCAACGTCCTGACTTTC	CASSLALLVRSGANVLTF
TRBD2	NA	TRBV7-3	TRBJ2-7	TGTGCCAGCAGCCTGAGCGGGGGGGCCGCTGAGCAGTACTTC	CASSLSGGAAEQYF
NA	once	TRBV11-2	TRBJ1-5	TGTGCCAGCAGCTCCACTGCGGGTCAGCCCCAGCATTTT	CASSSTAGQPQHF
TRBD1	NA	TRBV5-7	TRBJ1-4	TGTGCCGGCCCGGGACAGGTAAAGTTGGGGCATGAAAAACTGTTTTTT	CAGPGQVKLGHEKLFF
NA	NA	TRBV19	TRBJ1-2	TGTGCCACCTACCCCGGGGATAACTATGGCTACACCTTC	CATYPGDNYGYTF
TRBD2	NA	TRBV5-1	TRBJ2-1	TGCGCCAGCAGTCCGACTAGCGGGGGGGCTCGGGGCAATGAGCAGTTCTTC	CASSPTSGGARGNEQFF
NA	few	TRBV3-1/TRBV3-2	TRBJ2-2	TGTGCCAGCAGCCAAGATCCTCAACTTTCAGGGGAGCTGTTTTTT	CASSQDPQLSGELFF
NA	few	TRBV7-9	TRBJ1-4	TGTGCCAGCAGCTTAGGGGGCAGTCCTAATGAAAAACTGTTTTTT	CASSLGGSPNEKLFF
NA	NA	TRBV2	TRBJ1-2	TGTGCCAGCAATGAGGGGAGGGGGGTCTATGGCTACACCTTC	CASNEGRGVYGYTF
TRBD2	NA	TRBV4-1	TRBJ2-1	TGCGCCAGCAGCCAAACCCCGGGCCGGGGGGGTGCGAATGAGCAGTTCTTC	CASSQTPGRGGANEQFF
TRBD2	once	TRBV20-1	TRBJ2-1	TGCAGTGCTAGTGAGAGACTAGCGGGGGGCGAAGACAATGAGCAGTTCTTC	CSASERLAGGEDNEQFF
TRBD2	NA	TRBV6-5	TRBJ2-7	TGTGCCAGCAGTTACTCGATAGCGGGTTCCTACGAGCAGTACTTC	CASSYSIAGSYEQYF
NA	NA	TRBV2	TRBJ1-5	TGTGCCAGCAGGAGGGAGGTGAATCAGCCCCAGCATTTT	CASRREVNQPQHF
TRBD1	NA	TRBV7-9	TRBJ1-2	TGTGCCATTACAGAAGGGGGGACAGGGAGAGGAAACTATGGCTACACCTTC	CAITEGGTGRGNYGYTF
NA	NA	TRBV9	TRBJ1-4	TGTGCCAGCAGCGTAGTGGGGGCAGGTGAAAAACTGTTTTTT	CASSVVGAGEKLFF
TRBD2	NA	TRBV9	TRBJ2-2	TGTGCCAGCAGCGCGCTAGGACTAGCGGGGGGAAACACCGGGGAGCTGTTTTTT	CASSALGLAGGNTGELFF